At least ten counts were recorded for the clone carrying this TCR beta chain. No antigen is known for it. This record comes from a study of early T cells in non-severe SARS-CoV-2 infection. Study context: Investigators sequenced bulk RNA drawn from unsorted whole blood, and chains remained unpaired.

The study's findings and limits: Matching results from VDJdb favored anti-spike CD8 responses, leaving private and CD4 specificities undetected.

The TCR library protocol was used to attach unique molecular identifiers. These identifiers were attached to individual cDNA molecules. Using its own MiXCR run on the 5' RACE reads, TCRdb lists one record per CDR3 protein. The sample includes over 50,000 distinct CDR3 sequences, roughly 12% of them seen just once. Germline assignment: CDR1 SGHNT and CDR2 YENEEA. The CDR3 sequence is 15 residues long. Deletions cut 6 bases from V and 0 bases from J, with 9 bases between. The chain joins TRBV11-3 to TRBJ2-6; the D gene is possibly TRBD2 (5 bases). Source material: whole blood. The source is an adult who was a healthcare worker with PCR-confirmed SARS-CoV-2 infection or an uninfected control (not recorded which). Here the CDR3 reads CASSLDSSGANVLTF. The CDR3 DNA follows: TGTGCCAGCAGTCTGGACTCCTCTGGGGCCAACGTCCTGACTTTC.